This TCR beta chain came from a study of cytomegalovirus exposure and HLA in healthy donors (dated by TCRdb to between 2016 and 2019). Regarding the complete study: In an earlier analysis of approximately 500 of the donors, approximately 300 Gb of sequence data and about 110 million unique TCR beta sequences from about 179 million T cells were reported. Approximately 310 gigabases of sequencing data and approximately 93 million unique TCR sequences were included in an early release covering several hundred HLA-typed donors. Of the roughly 400 genotyped donors, approximately 83% fell in the genetic ancestry cluster associated with self-reported Caucasian donors. The aim of the study was to test whether cataloging public T cell receptors could identify signatures of past pathogen exposure. The study used immunosequencing to profile the T cell repertoires of several hundred subjects and linked those repertoires to cytomegalovirus serostatus. Along with the roughly 670-subject first cohort, a separate validation cohort of over 90 different subjects was used. To predict cytomegalovirus infection status, the study combined high-throughput TCR immunosequencing, statistical association of individual TCRs with disease status, and machine learning. A later analysis re-examined previously published TCR beta repertoires from several hundred donors and added high-resolution HLA genotyping to investigate patterns of TCR occurrence. Rather than drawing on any new phenotypic data, the later analysis identified candidate immune exposures from TCR beta sequences and the way those sequences occurred across donors. An earlier analysis of some 500 of the donors used high-throughput TCR beta sequencing to judge whether each TCR beta V gene segment behaved as functional or pseudogenic. Donor age, sex, ethnicity and CMV serostatus were compiled alongside the repertoire data. In a later genetic analysis, genome-wide SNP genotypes for 398 of the 666 donors were used, and that subset was treated as a discovery cohort. All discovery cohort repertoires had been generated on a single sequencing platform. Class I and class II HLA loci were covered by the typing at four-digit resolution. Typing coverage differed by locus: A, B, C, DRB1 and DQB1 were typed in roughly 620-630 donors, DQA1 in around 500, DPA1 in some 570, and DPB1 in just under 490. Roughly 5 DR-DQ haplotypes were handled as single units for association and clustering, since linkage in the cohort was strong. Across 300 to 500 genotyped donors of the cohort, an average of roughly 250,000 unique TCR beta nucleotide sequences per donor were sequenced, and 15% to 20% of those sequences were non-productive. Here is what the overall study found, with its caveats: A few of the identified cytomegalovirus-associated TCR beta chains were confirmed in vitro to be specific for cytomegalovirus antigens. At a false discovery rate of 0.05, a later analysis linked about 17,000 TCR beta sequences to specific HLA alleles. A later analysis found that most CMV-associated TCR beta chains appeared HLA-restricted, with HLA associations seemingly driven largely by CMV exposure. Across donors, most TCR sequences were observed very rarely, whereas some public TCRs were present in many individuals. Correlated functional status among segregating V segments might reflect linkage disequilibrium, but an unknown experimental factor could not be ruled out. A further reported finding was that TCR beta sequences accurately predicted the HLA-A and HLA-B alleles for most subjects in the first cohort. In a later analysis, several top co-occurrence clusters were reported to appear linked to parvovirus B19, influenza, CMV and Epstein-Barr virus. In a later analysis, HLA-associated TCR beta chains were found to be more clonally expanded and to have lower generation probabilities than equally common non-associated chains. In a later analysis, TCR association rates were found to vary across HLA loci, with the most associated TCRs seen for DRB1 alleles and the fewest for HLA-C alleles. Because counts were too low, seventeen rarely observed V segments, including chromosome 9 orphons, were excluded from the earlier analysis of some 540 of the donors. Broadly in line with IMGT annotations, most TCR beta V segments showed up in productive rearrangements about 87% or about 30% of the time in an earlier analysis of about 500 of the donors. In this cohort, only TCR beta chains were sequenced, and detectable features were limited by the absence of alpha or paired-chain data. The classifier was reported to diagnose cytomegalovirus status with high specificity and sensitivity in both the original cohort and the validation cohort. Roughly uniform sequencing depth across donors was assumed in presence/absence analyses, although this assumption may not hold. Compared with the roughly 720-donor mean, donors in an Asian-associated ancestry cluster had fewer N-insertions in productive TCRs, according to a later genetic analysis. V-gene and J-gene trimming of TCR beta chains was associated with a missense DCLRE1C variant in a later genetic analysis, and the association was replicated in an independent cohort. The authors suggested that the approach could potentially be extended to other disease states and immunological phenotypes. In the study, roughly 160 TCR beta chains were listed as associated with cytomegalovirus. For the cohort, immune exposure information was limited to CMV serostatus. A cluster of highly shared sequence variants was judged likely to represent a technical artifact of the sequencing pipeline. Strong co-occurrence of HLA alleles, especially DR and DQ, made assigning TCR associations to individual alleles difficult. HLA typing was unavailable for some donors at each locus, so association tests used only the typed subset.

The cohort consisted of 666 healthy bone marrow donors. All cohort members were sampled while nominally healthy, although unrecorded immune exposures were likely present. The donor was CMV seropositive and was included in the group of 250 to 300 seropositive cohort members. A peripheral blood sample was provided by each donor, and peripheral blood mononuclear cells were used for TCR beta sequencing. The Qiagen DNeasy Blood Extraction Kit was used to extract genomic DNA from the blood cell samples. Library generation was performed with the immunoSEQ multiplex PCR assay. For the multiplex PCR, a mixture combining 60 forward primers for TCR Vbeta segments and 13 reverse primers for TCR Jbeta segments was used. The CDR3 region of rearranged TCR beta genes was amplified from genomic DNA by a multiplex PCR assay. On the Illumina HiSeq System, the amplified TCR beta libraries were sequenced as 87-base-pair reads. Per the authors' processing: In a later analysis, some 80 million unique TCR beta chains were counted across the 500 to 700 repertoires, and roughly 10 million of these chains were shared by at least two donors. A nearest-neighbor algorithm error-corrected the raw reads and collapsed the reads into unique sequences, merging closely related sequences to remove PCR and sequencing errors. CDR3 sequences were aligned to IMGT reference sequences to assign V, D and J gene segments. For a sequence to be retained, at least a six-nucleotide match to both a V gene segment and a J gene segment was required. Rearrangements were called productive when the CDR3 lacked stop codons and stayed in frame with V and J; all others were non-productive. CDR3 was defined by IMGT convention, running from the second conserved V-encoded cysteine to the conserved J-encoded phenylalanine. The earlier analysis of about 590 of the donors excluded sequences that lacked an unambiguous match to a single V gene segment. An earlier analysis of fewer than 650 of the donors classified V segments as functional when productive rearrangements were above 56.7% and as segregating when the standard deviation between donors was above 5%. A statistical classification framework was developed to diagnose cytomegalovirus status using the catalog of TCR beta chain sequences. V and J gene assignment, in a later analysis, came from comparing TCR nucleotide sequences with IMGT/GENE-DB human TR gene sequences. Using the TCRdist pipeline, a later analysis assigned CDR3 sequences along with most-parsimonious VDJ recombination scenarios. In a later analysis, each TCR beta chain was defined by its CDR3 amino acid sequence together with its V-gene family, and reads lacking a unique V-gene family were excluded. To address suspected cross-contamination and a sequencing artifact, a later analysis removed around 590 highly shared, low-generation-probability nucleotide sequences. For each public chain, a later analysis derived a clonal expansion index from normalized ranks of inferred template counts within each repertoire. A later analysis computed generation probabilities with a VDJ recombination model fitted to out-of-frame rearrangements, and checked the results against IGoR. A later analysis scored TCR-TCR, TCR-HLA and TCR-CMV co-occurrence with hypergeometric tests, applying a repertoire-size bias correction to TCR pairs. In a later analysis, false discovery rates were estimated by permuting HLA or CMV assignments 20 times. In a later analysis, co-occurring TCRs were grouped with DBSCAN, and TCRdist sequence similarity was added when clustering was performed within HLA-allele-positive subsets. Repertoires with fewer than 30,000 or more than 120,000 public chains were left out of co-occurrence clustering, as were a few repertoires with anomalous nucleotide sharing. In its TCRdb copy, this immuneACCESS table keeps in-frame sequences only and misses some clones. Where compared with another copy, unresolved V genes explain less than half of these, and the others have no known cause. The DNA gave D and trimming, while V, J and clone size come from that table. The table kept for this sample lists fewer than 250,000 clones. The ten largest clonotypes hold about 0.9% of the sample.

Comment on this clone: Its specific antigen is unknown.

The sample consisted of PBMCs. The receptor comes from a woman aged 25 to 39 in good health and CMV-seropositive.

In nucleotide form, the sequence is TGTGCCAGCAGCTTAGCGACTTCTCTAGCCAAAAACATTCAGTACTTC. This encodes CASSLATSLAKNIQYF. The V gene is TRBV7-8 and the J gene is TRBJ2-4, with no confident D gene call. V sheds 0 bases and J sheds 0 bases, leaving 9 bases between their ends. CDR1 and CDR2 were assigned from the germline V gene as SGHVS and FQNEAQ. The CDR3 runs 16 amino acids, cysteine and phenylalanine included. CDR3 DNA only is kept here, 48 bases in frame from base 1.